This TCR beta chain was identified in a study of naive and memory T cell subsets. Four PCR rounds used nested alpha and beta constant region primers plus the SP2 primer. TCRdb re-derived calls from the UMI-ligation and nested PCR reads in MiXCR, one entry per CDR3 protein. This table has about 37,000 distinct CDR3 sequences, approximately 10% appearing once. The ends lost 1 base at V and 4 bases at J; junction bases unmatched: 4. The germline gives CDR1 SEHNR, CDR2 FQNEAQ (reference sequence). The CDR3 totals 15 residues. As for treatment: skin biopsy from PPD injection site in Mantoux-positive individual. A UMI-containing oligonucleotide was joined by 3' ligation to the TCR cDNA template.

The source material was skin, sampled from a tuberculin skin test site. This sequence was found in an adult in good health. The chain combines TRBV7-9 with TRBJ2-7; TRBD1 matches 10 bases. CDR3 coding DNA: TGTGCCAGCAGCTTAGTTTGGGACAGGGGTTACGAGCAGTACTTC. It yields the protein CASSLVWDRGYEQYF.